The entry below describes one T cell receptor beta chain. Its antigen is undetermined. The data are from a study of CXCR3-negative and CXCR3-positive naive CD8 T cells. Triplicate sorts, around 300,000 cells apiece, were made for each CD8+ T cell subset. General study results and limits: TRB CDR3s of CXCR3-positive naive cells were more hydrophobic than those of CXCR3-negative naive cells. Comparison of naive CXCR3-negative and CXCR3-positive cells revealed similar TRBV-TRBJ usage, while memory cells differed. The authors found comparable surface CD5 between naive subsets and inferred TCR strength from TRB CDR3 properties.

The authors made the TRB cDNA libraries by 5' RACE using UMI labels. TCRdb re-analyzed the 5' RACE reads; it lists each CDR3 protein once, without DNA. The repertoire table contains 45,000 to 75,000 distinct CDR3 sequences. In germline, CDR1 is DFQATT, CDR2 SNEGSKA (reference sequence). This CDR3 is built from 13 residues. V and J are TRBV20-1 and TRBJ1-1; lacking DNA, the TRBD1 call made by TCRdb goes unchecked. The receptor was derived from a human donor in good health. Some clones in this sample may be carry-over from other donors' samples. The sequenced sample consisted of naive CXCR3- CD8+ T cells from blood. Subset noted: CD45RO-CCR7+CD27+CD95- naive CD8+ T cells lacking CXCR3 (TNR3-). The CDR3 protein is CSASFTGVTEAFF.